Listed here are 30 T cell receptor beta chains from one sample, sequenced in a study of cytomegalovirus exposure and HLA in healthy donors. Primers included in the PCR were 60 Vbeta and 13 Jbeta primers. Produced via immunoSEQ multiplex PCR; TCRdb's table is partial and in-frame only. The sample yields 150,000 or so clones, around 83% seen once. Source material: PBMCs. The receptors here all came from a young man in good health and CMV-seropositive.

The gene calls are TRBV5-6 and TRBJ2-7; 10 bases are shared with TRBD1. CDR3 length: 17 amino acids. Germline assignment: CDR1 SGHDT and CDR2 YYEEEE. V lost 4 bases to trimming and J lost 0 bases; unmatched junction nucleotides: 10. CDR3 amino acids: CASSKKPGQGNSYEQYF. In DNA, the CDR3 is TGTGCCAGCAGCAAAAAACCGGGACAGGGGAACTCCTACGAGCAGTACTTC.

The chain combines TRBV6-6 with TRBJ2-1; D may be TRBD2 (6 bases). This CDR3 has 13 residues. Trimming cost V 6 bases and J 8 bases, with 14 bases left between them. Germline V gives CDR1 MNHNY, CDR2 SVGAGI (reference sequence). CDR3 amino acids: CASSSGTFDEQFF. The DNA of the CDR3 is TGTGCCAGCAGCTCCGGGACTTTCGATGAGCAGTTCTTC.

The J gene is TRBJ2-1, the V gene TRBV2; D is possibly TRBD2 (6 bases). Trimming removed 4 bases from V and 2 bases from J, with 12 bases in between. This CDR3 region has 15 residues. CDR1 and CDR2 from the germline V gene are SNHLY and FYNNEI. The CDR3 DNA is TGTGCCAGCAGTGGTAGGGAGGTCCCCTACAATGAGCAGTTCTTC. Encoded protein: CASSGREVPYNEQFF.

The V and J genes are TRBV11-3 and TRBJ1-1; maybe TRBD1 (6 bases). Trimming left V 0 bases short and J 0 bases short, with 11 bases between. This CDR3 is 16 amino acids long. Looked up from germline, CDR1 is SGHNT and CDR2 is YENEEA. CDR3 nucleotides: TGTGCCAGCAGCTTAGATGTACACAGGGTGAACACTGAAGCTTTCTTT. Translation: CASSLDVHRVNTEAFF. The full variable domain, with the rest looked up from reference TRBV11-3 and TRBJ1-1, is EAGVVQSPRYKIIEKKQPVAFWCNPISGHNTLYWYLQNLGQGPELLIRYENEEAVDDSQLPKDRFSAERLKGVDSTLKIQPAELGDSAVYLCASSLDVHRVNTEAFFGQGTRLTVV.

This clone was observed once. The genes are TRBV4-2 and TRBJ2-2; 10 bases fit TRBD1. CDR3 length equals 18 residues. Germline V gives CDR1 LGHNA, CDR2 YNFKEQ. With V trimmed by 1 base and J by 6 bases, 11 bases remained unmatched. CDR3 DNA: TGTGCCAGCAGCCAAGGGGCGACCTACGGACAGGGGGCCGGGGAGCTGTTTTTT. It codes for CASSQGATYGQGAGELFF.

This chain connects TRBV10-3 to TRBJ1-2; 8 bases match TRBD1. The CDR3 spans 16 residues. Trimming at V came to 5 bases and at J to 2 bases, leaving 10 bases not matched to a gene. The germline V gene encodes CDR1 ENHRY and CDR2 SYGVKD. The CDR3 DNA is TGTGCCATCAGTCGTCAGACAGGGGCTCGCAACTATGGCTACACCTTC. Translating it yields CAISRQTGARNYGYTF.

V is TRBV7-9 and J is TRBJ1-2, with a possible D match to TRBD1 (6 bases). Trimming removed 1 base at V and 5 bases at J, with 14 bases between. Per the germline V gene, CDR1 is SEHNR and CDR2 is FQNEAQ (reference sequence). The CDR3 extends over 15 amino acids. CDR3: CASSLGGGELYGYTF. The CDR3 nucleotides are TGTGCCAGCAGCTTAGGGGGGGGCGAACTGTATGGCTACACCTTC.

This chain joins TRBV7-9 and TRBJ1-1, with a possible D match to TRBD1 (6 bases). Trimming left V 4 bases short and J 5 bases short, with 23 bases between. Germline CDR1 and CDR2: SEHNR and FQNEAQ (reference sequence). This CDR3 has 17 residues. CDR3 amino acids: CASSSEGGRGYVTEAFF. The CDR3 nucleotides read TGTGCCAGCAGCTCCGAGGGGGGGAGGGGATATGTAACTGAAGCTTTCTTT.

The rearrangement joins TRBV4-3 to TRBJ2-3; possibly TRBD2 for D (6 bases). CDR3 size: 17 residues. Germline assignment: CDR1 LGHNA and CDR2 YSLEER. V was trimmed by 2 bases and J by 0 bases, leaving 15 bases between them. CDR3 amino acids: CASSQRWRGPSTDTQYF. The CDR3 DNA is TGCGCCAGCAGCCAACGTTGGCGGGGTCCTAGCACAGATACGCAGTATTTT.

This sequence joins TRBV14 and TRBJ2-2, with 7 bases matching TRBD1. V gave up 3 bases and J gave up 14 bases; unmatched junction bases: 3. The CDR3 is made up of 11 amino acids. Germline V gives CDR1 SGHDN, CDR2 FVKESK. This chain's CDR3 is CASSQTGFLFF. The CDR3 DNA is TGTGCCAGCAGCCAGACAGGGTTCCTGTTTTTT.

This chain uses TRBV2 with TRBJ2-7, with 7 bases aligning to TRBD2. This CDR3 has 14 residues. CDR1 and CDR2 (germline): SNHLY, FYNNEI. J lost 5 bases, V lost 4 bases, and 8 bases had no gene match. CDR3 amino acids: CASSGGEGKNEQYF. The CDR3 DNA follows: TGTGCCAGCAGTGGGGGGGAGGGTAAGAACGAGCAGTACTTC.

In DNA, the CDR3 is TGCGCCAGCAGCCAAGACTCGGGGGGCAATCAGCCCCAGCATTTT. Protein product: CASSQDSGGNQPQHF. The chain links TRBV4-3 to TRBJ1-5; tentative D call: TRBD1 (5 bases). The CDR3 contains 15 residues. The V end was cut by 0 bases, the J end by 2 bases, with 8 bases between. CDR1 and CDR2 (germline): LGHNA, YSLEER.

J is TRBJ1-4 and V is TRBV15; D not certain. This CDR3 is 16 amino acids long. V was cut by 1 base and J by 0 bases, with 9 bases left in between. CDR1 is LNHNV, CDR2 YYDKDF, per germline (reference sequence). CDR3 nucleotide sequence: TGTGCCACCAGCAGAGTAAACCGGGCAACTAATGAAAAACTGTTTTTT. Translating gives CATSRVNRATNEKLFF.

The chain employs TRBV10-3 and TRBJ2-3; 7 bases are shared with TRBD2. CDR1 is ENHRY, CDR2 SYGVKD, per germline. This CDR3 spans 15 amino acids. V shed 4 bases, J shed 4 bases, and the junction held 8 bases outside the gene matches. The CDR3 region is CAISGGGLSADTQYF. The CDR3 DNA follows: TGTGCCATCAGTGGGGGGGGACTGTCGGCAGATACGCAGTATTTT.

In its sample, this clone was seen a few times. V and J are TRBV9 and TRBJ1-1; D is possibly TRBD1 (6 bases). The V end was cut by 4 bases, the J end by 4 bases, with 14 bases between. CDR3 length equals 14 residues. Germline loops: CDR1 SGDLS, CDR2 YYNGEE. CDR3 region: CASSSLGGGTEAFF. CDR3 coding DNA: TGTGCCAGCAGCTCACTAGGGGGTGGCACTGAAGCTTTCTTT.

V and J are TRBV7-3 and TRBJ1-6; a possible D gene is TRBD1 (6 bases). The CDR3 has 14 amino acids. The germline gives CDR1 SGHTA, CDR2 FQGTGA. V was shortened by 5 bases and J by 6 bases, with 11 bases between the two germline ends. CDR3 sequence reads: CASSPTGPNSPLHF. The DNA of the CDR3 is TGTGCCAGCAGCCCCACAGGGCCTAATTCACCCCTCCACTTT.

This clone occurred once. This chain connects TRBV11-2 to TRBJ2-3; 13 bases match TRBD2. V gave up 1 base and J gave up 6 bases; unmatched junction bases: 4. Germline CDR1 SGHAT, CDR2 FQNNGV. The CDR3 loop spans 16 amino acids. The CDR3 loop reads CASSLAGLAGADTQYF. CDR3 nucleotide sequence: TGTGCCAGCAGCTTAGCCGGACTAGCGGGGGCCGATACGCAGTATTTT.

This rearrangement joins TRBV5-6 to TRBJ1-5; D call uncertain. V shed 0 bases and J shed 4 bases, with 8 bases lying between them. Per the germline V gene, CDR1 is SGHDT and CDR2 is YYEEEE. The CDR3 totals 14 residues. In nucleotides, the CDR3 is TGTGCCAGCAGCTTGGGTTCCGGTAATCAGCCCCAGCATTTT. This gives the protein CASSLGSGNQPQHF. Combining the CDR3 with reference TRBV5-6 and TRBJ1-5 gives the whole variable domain DAGVTQSPTHLIKTRGQQVTLRCSPKSGHDTVSWYQQALGQGPQFIFQYYEEEERQRGNFPDRFSGHQFPNYSSELNVNALLLGDSALYLCASSLGSGNQPQHFGDGTRLSIL.

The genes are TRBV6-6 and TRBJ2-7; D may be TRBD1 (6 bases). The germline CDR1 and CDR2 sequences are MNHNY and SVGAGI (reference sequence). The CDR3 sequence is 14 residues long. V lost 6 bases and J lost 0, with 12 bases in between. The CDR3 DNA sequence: TGTGCCAGCAGGCCCACAGGGAACTCCTACGAGCAGTACTTC. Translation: CASRPTGNSYEQYF.

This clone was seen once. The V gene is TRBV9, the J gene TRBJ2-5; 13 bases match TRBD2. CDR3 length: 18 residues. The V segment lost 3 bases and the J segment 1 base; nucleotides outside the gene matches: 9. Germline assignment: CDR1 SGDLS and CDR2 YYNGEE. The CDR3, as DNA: TGTGCCAGCAGCGGACCCCGGACTAGCGGGGGTTTCCAAGAGACCCAGTACTTC. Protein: CASSGPRTSGGFQETQYF.

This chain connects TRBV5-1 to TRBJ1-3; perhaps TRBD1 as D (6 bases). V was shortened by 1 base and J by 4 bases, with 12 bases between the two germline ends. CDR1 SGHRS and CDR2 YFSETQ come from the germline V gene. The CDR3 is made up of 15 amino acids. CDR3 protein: CASSLITGQGNTIYF. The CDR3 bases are TGCGCCAGCAGCTTGATTACAGGGCAAGGAAACACCATATATTTT.

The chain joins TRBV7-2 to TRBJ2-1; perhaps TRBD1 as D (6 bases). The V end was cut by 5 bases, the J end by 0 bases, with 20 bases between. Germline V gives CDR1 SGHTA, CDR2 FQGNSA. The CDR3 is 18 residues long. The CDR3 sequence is CASSLKRLGADSYNEQFF. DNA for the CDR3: TGTGCCAGCAGCCTCAAGCGGTTGGGGGCGGACTCCTACAATGAGCAGTTCTTC.

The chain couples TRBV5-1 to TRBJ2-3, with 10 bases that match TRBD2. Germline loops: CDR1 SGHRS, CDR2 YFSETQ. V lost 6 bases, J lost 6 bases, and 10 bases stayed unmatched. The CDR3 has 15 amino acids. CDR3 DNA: TGCGCCAGCACCGAAACTAGCGGGGTAACCGATACGCAGTATTTT. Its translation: CASTETSGVTDTQYF.

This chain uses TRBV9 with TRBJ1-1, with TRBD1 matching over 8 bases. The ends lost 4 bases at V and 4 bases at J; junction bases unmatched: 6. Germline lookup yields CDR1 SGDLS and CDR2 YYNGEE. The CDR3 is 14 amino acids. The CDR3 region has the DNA TGTGCCAGCAGCCCCGGACAGGGAGTCACTGAAGCTTTCTTT. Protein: CASSPGQGVTEAFF.

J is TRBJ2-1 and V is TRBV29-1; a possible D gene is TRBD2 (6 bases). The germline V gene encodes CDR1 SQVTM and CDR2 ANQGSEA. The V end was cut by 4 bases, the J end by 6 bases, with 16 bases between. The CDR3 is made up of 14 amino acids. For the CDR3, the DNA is TGCAGCGTTGTCGGGAGAAAGGCCACCAATGAGCAGTTCTTC. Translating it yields CSVVGRKATNEQFF.

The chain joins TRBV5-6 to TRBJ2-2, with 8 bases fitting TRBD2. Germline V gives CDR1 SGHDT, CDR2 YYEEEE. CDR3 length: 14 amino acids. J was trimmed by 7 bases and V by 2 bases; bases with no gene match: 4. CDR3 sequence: CASSFWRGVGELFF. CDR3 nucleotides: TGTGCCAGCAGCTTCTGGCGGGGGGTCGGGGAGCTGTTTTTT.

For the CDR3, the DNA is TGCGCCAGCAGCCTGACAGGGGTCTATGGCTACACCTTC. This codes for CASSLTGVYGYTF. J is TRBJ1-2 and V is TRBV5-1, with TRBD1 matching over 8 bases. CDR1 is SGHRS, CDR2 YFSETQ, per germline. This CDR3 has 13 amino acids. Unmatched junction bases numbered 3, after V lost 4 bases and J lost 4 bases.

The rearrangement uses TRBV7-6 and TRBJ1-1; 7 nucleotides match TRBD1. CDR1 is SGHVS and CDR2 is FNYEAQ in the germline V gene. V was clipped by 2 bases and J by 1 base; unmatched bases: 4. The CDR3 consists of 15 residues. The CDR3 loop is CASSLNNRGNTEAFF. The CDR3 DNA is TGTGCCAGCAGCTTAAATAACAGGGGGAACACTGAAGCTTTCTTT.

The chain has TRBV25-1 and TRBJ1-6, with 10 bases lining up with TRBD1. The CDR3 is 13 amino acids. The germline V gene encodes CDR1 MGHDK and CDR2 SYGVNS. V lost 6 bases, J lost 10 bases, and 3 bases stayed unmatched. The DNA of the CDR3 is TGTGCCAGCAGGGGACAGGGGAGGTCACCCCTCCACTTT. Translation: CASRGQGRSPLHF. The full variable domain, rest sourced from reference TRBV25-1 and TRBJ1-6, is EADIYQTPRYLVIGTGKKITLECSQTMGHDKMYWYQQDPGMELHLIHYSYGVNSTEKGDLSSESTVSRIRTEHFPLTLESARPSHTSQYLCASRGQGRSPLHFGNGTRLTVT.

CDR3 region: CAISESTGGGVTQYF. The CDR3 bases are TGTGCCATCAGTGAGTCGACGGGCGGGGGGGTTACGCAGTATTTT. V and J are TRBV10-3 and TRBJ2-3, with 9 bases fitting TRBD2. The CDR3 contains 15 residues. V shed 0 bases and J 8 bases; nucleotides not matched to a gene: 6. Germline-derived CDR1 and CDR2 are ENHRY and SYGVKD.